These 24 T cell receptor beta chains came from one sample sequenced in a study of blood T cells in healthy people across ages. The authors ran a second PCR of roughly 7 to 11 cycles using a sample-barcoded 5' primer and a J-beta primer mix. TCRdb redid the calling of the 5' RACE reads with MiXCR, one entry per CDR3 protein. The sample holds approximately 600,000 distinct CDR3 sequences, roughly 53% seen once. Sample: blood. The source of these receptors is a man aged 60 to 75 in good health.

V gene TRBV29-1 combines with J gene TRBJ1-1; 11 positions agree with TRBD1. This CDR3 has 14 residues. Germline V CDR1 and CDR2: SQVTM, ANQGSEA. The junction had 7 bases not matched to a gene; V was cut back by 6 bases and J by 4 bases. The CDR3, as DNA: TGCAGCGTGGGGACAGGGGGACGTGTCACTGAAGCTTTCTTT. Translation gives CSVGTGGRVTEAFF.

The chain combines TRBV2 with TRBJ1-1; D remains ambiguous. This CDR3 has 10 amino acids. Germline-derived CDR1 and CDR2 are SNHLY and FYNNEI. Between the trimmed V and J ends, which lost 1 base and 8 bases, there was a span of 2 bases. CDR3 DNA: TGTGCCAGCAGTGAAGGGGAAGCTTTCTTT. It yields the protein CASSEGEAFF.

The J gene is TRBJ2-3, the V gene TRBV3-1; D tentatively reads TRBD1 or TRBD2 (6 bases each). The CDR3 is made up of 14 amino acids. The ends were cut back, 4 bases at V and 3 bases at J, with 11 bases in the middle. Germline CDR1 is LGHDT and CDR2 is YNNKEL (reference sequence). The CDR3 is CASSPTGRTDTQYF. The CDR3, as DNA: TGTGCCAGCAGCCCTACAGGGAGGACAGATACGCAGTATTTT.

V and J are TRBV14 and TRBJ2-7; D is undetermined. The J call could be wrong; TRBJ2-5 is a better fit for the DNA end. The germline gives CDR1 SGHDN, CDR2 FVKESK. The length of the CDR3 is 15 residues. CDR3 in amino acids: CASSQPTERRETQYF. Written as DNA, the CDR3 is TGTGCCAGCAGCCAACCAACAGAACGGAGAGAGACCCAGTACTTC.

This clonotype was detected only a few times. The chain is built from TRBV27 and TRBJ2-5; 8 bases agree with TRBD1. The DNA end lines up better with TRBJ2-7; the J call may be wrong. CDR3 size: 13 residues. Germline CDR1 reads MNHEY; CDR2 reads SMNVEV (reference sequence). This chain's CDR3 is CASRQDRVGEQYF. The CDR3 region has the DNA TGTGCCAGCAGGCAGGACAGGGTGGGCGAGCAGTACTTC.

On this clonotype: A single base separates this from a much larger clone, so it may be a read error. The V call is TRBV12-3 or TRBV12-4, the J call TRBJ2-3; TRBD1 might be the D (6 bases). Trimming left V 3 bases short and J 13 bases short, with 20 bases between. There are 14 residues in the CDR3. In nucleotides, the CDR3 is TGTGCCAGCAGTTTTAGGGGGAGAGGAGATATGGAGTATTTT. Amino acids: CASSFRGRGDMEYF.

The chain joins TRBV7-8 to TRBJ2-2, with 9 bases fitting TRBD2. The CDR3 extends over 14 amino acids. J was trimmed by 6 bases and V by 8 bases; bases with no gene match: 7. CDR1 SGHVS and CDR2 FQNEAQ come from the germline V gene. In DNA form, the CDR3 reads TGTGCCAGCGGAAGGACTAGCGAGGCCGGGGAGCTGTTTTTT. Translated: CASGRTSEAGELFF.

This clonotype appeared a few times. DNA of the CDR3: TGTGCCAGCAGCCACGACCGTGACAATGAGCAGTTCTTC. This codes for CASSHDRDNEQFF. The gene calls are TRBV5-6 and TRBJ2-1; no reliable D call. The ends were cut back, 4 bases at V and 5 bases at J, with 10 bases in the middle. CDR3 length: 13 amino acids. CDR1 SGHDT and CDR2 YYEEEE come from the germline V gene.

V usage is TRBV5-8 and J usage is TRBJ1-6; D gene ambiguous. The CDR3 runs to 13 residues. CDR1 SGHTS and CDR2 YDEGEE come from the germline V gene. Between the trimmed V and J ends, which lost 4 bases and 6 bases, there was a span of 8 bases. The CDR3 loop is CASSRSANSPLHF. The CDR3 nucleotides read TGTGCCAGCAGCCGAAGCGCTAATTCACCCCTCCACTTT.

The CDR3 sequence is CASSFQRGRRTEAFF. DNA of the CDR3: TGTGCCAGCAGCTTCCAACGGGGGCGAAGGACTGAAGCTTTCTTT. This rearrangement joins TRBV5-4 to TRBJ1-1; possible D gene TRBD1, 6 bases. The CDR3 extends over 15 amino acids. V dropped 2 bases and J dropped 5 bases, with 16 bases sitting between them. CDR1 is SGHNT and CDR2 is YYREEE in the germline V gene (reference sequence).

Only one count was recorded for this clonotype. This chain joins TRBV29-1 and TRBJ2-2, with D possibly TRBD2 on 5 matching bases. CDR3 length equals 14 residues. V lost 3 bases, J lost 6 bases, and 14 bases lay in between. Germline CDR1 SQVTM, CDR2 ANQGSEA. CDR3 sequence: CSVDVAGGAGELFF. The CDR3 nucleotides read TGCAGCGTTGATGTCGCAGGAGGCGCCGGGGAGCTGTTTTTT.

This chain links TRBV15 with TRBJ1-2; D is perhaps TRBD1 (5 bases). V shed 0 bases and J shed 3 bases, with 11 bases lying between them. In germline, CDR1 is LNHNV, CDR2 YYDKDF (reference sequence). The CDR3 contains 15 residues. The CDR3 nucleotides read TGTGCCACCAGCAGAGATGCGGCAGGGCACTATGGCTACACCTTC. It translates to CATSRDAAGHYGYTF.

In the case of this clonotype: This could be a read error, since a much larger clone is one nucleotide away. The rearrangement links TRBV28 to TRBJ1-2; D call uncertain. From germline, CDR1 is MDHEN and CDR2 SYDVKM. The CDR3 extends over 14 amino acids. Between the trimmed V and J ends, which lost 8 bases and 5 bases, there was a span of 18 bases. In nucleotides, the CDR3 is TGTGCCAGCTGCTCGGCGGGAGGGAAATATGGCTACACCTTC. It translates to CASCSAGGKYGYTF.

This clonotype occurred a few times. The rearrangement joins TRBV4-1 to TRBJ2-2, with 8 bases identical to TRBD2. V lost 2 bases, J lost 1 base, and 3 bases stayed unmatched. This CDR3 contains 16 residues. The germline V gene encodes CDR1 MGHRA and CDR2 YSYEKL. CDR3 protein: CASSQLSGVNTGELFF. CDR3 DNA: TGCGCCAGCAGCCAACTTAGCGGGGTGAACACCGGGGAGCTGTTTTTT.

The chain carries TRBV9 and TRBJ2-1; D gene uncertain. The CDR3 totals 14 residues. Germline values: CDR1 SGDLS, CDR2 YYNGEE. Trimming removed 3 bases at V and 0 bases at J, with 7 bases between. CDR3 DNA: TGTGCCAGCAGCGAACGGGCCTCCTACAATGAGCAGTTCTTC. Protein: CASSERASYNEQFF.

This clonotype was recorded many times. The chain has TRBV12-3 or TRBV12-4 and TRBJ2-3; no clear D. Between the trimmed V and J ends, which lost 3 bases and 4 bases, there was a span of 2 bases. The CDR3 is 11 amino acids. The CDR3 loop reads CASSFSDTQYF. CDR3 coding DNA: TGTGCCAGCAGTTTTTCAGATACGCAGTATTTT.

This clonotype was picked up a small number of times. The CDR3 sequence: CASSLAGGAGSDEQFF. CDR3 coding DNA: TGTGCCAGCAGCTTAGCCGGGGGCGCAGGGAGTGATGAGCAGTTCTTC. The genes are TRBV7-2 and TRBJ2-1, with D possibly being TRBD1 or TRBD2 (6 bases each). Trimming left V 0 bases short and J 8 bases short, with 17 bases between. Germline assignment: CDR1 SGHTA and CDR2 FQGNSA. CDR3 length: 16 amino acids.

The table lists this clonotype with a few counts. This chain uses TRBV7-2 with TRBJ2-3; 8 nucleotides match TRBD1. Germline-derived CDR1 and CDR2 are SGHTA and FQGNSA. The CDR3 totals 14 residues. V shed 5 bases and J 2 bases; nucleotides not matched to a gene: 3. The CDR3: CASSRDRFTDTQYF. CDR3 DNA: TGTGCCAGCAGCCGGGACAGGTTCACAGATACGCAGTATTTT. The full variable domain, in which reference TRBV7-2 and TRBJ2-3 provide the parts outside the CDR3, is GAGVSQSPSNKVTEKGKDVELRCDPISGHTALYWYRQSLGQGLEFLIYFQGNSAPDKSGLPSDRFSAERTGGSVSTLTIQRTQQEDSAVYLCASSRDRFTDTQYFGPGTRLTVL.

The V gene is TRBV6-2 or TRBV6-3, the J gene TRBJ2-1, with 9 positions matching TRBD1. The CDR3 contains 16 residues. The V and J ends lost 8 bases and 6 bases, in that order; junction bases with no gene match: 14. Germline V gene lookup returns CDR1 MNHEY and CDR2 SVGEGT. CDR3 amino acids: CASQLRDRVRGNEQFF. CDR3 sequence (DNA): TGTGCCAGCCAACTCCGGGACAGGGTCAGGGGCAATGAGCAGTTCTTC.

V and J are TRBV7-8 and TRBJ2-1; TRBD2 matches at 10 bases. V lost 5 bases, J lost 5 bases, and 9 bases stayed unmatched. This CDR3 is 16 amino acids long. Germline V lookup: CDR1 SGHVS, CDR2 FQNEAQ. The CDR3 loop reads CASSPRGTSAHNEQFF. The CDR3 nucleotides read TGTGCCAGCAGCCCCAGAGGGACTAGCGCCCACAATGAGCAGTTCTTC.

This clonotype was observed a few times. The chain combines TRBV11-3 with TRBJ2-7; D unclear. This CDR3 comprises 14 residues. CDR1 SGHNT and CDR2 YENEEA come from the germline V gene. V lost 0 bases and J lost 1, with 7 bases in between. Here the CDR3 reads CASSLDESSYEQYF. In DNA, the CDR3 is TGTGCCAGCAGCTTAGACGAGAGTTCCTACGAGCAGTACTTC.

The genes are TRBV28 and TRBJ1-5; 7 bases match TRBD1. Losses at the gene ends were 3 bases for V and 4 bases for J; bases not matched to a gene: 18. The germline V gene has CDR1 MDHEN and CDR2 SYDVKM. This CDR3 has 19 residues. CDR3 sequence: CASSLIATGTAKVNQPQHF. In DNA, the CDR3 is TGTGCCAGCAGTTTGATCGCTACCGGGACAGCTAAAGTAAATCAGCCCCAGCATTTT. Full variable domain (remainder filled in from reference TRBV28 and TRBJ1-5): DVKVTQSSRYLVKRTGEKVFLECVQDMDHENMFWYRQDPGLGLRLIYFSYDVKMKEKGDIPEGYSVSREKKERFSLILESASTNQTSMYLCASSLIATGTAKVNQPQHFGDGTRLSIL.

The J gene is TRBJ2-5, the V gene TRBV12-3 or TRBV12-4; D gene ambiguous. The CDR3 is 14 amino acids. With 1 base removed from V and 4 bases from J, the gap between germline ends came to 10 bases. CDR3 region: CASSLELWGETQYF. CDR3 coding DNA: TGTGCCAGCAGTTTAGAGTTATGGGGAGAGACCCAGTACTTC.

The rearrangement uses TRBV20-1 and TRBJ2-1, with D hard to call. The CDR3 extends over 12 amino acids. V lost 2 bases, J lost 6 bases, and 8 bases lay in between. Germline V lookup: CDR1 DFQATT, CDR2 SNEGSKA (reference sequence). DNA of the CDR3: TGCAGTGCTAGACAGTCCAGCAATGAGCAGTTCTTC. Translated: CSARQSSNEQFF.